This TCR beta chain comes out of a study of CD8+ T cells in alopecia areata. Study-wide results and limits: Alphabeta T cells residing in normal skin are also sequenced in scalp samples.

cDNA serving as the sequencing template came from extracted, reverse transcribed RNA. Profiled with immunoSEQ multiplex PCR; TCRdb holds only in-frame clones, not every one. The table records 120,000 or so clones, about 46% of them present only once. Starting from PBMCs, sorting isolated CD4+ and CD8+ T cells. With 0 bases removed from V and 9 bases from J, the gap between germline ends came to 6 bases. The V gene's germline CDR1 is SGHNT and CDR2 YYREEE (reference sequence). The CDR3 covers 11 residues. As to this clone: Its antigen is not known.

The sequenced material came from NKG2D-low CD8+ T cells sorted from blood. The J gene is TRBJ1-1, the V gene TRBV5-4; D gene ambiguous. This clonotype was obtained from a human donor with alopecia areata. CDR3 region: CASSLGPQAFF. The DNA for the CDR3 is TGTGCCAGCAGCTTGGGACCTCAAGCTTTCTTT.